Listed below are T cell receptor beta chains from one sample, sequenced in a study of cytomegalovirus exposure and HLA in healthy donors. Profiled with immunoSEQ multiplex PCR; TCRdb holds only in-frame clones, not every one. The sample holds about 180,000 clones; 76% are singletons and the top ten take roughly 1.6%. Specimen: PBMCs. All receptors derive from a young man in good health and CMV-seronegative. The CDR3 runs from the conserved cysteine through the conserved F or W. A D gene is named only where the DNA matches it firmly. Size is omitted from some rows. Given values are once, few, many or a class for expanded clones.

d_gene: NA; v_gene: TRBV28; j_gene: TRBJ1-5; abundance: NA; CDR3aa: CASSRTSYSNQPQHF; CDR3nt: TGTGCCAGCAGTCGGACAAGCTATAGCAATCAGCCCCAGCATTTT
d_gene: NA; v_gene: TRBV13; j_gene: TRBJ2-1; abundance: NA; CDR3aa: CASSQDSNSYNEQFF; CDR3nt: TGTGCCAGCAGCCAGGACTCTAACTCCTACAATGAGCAGTTCTTC
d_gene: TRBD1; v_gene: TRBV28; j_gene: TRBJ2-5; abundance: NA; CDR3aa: CASRGQKETQYF; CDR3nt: TGTGCCAGCAGGGGACAGAAAGAGACCCAGTACTTC
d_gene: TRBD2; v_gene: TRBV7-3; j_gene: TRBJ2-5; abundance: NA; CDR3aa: CASSSRGGREETQYF; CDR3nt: TGTGCCAGCAGCTCCCGCGGGGGGCGGGAAGAGACCCAGTACTTC
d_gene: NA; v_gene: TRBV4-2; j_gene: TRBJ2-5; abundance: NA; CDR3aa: CASSQGATEETQYF; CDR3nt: TGTGCCAGCAGCCAAGGGGCCACTGAAGAGACCCAGTACTTC
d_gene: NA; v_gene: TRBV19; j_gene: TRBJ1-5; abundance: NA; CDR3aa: CASSIGYRQPQHF; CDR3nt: TGTGCCAGTAGTATCGGTTATCGACAGCCCCAGCATTTT
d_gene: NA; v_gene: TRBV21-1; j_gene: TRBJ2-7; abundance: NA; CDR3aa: CASSGGTSRPYEQYF; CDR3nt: TGTGCCAGCAGCGGAGGGACTAGCCGACCCTACGAGCAGTACTTC
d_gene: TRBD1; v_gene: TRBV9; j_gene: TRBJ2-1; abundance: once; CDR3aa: CASSVGGTVTYNEQFF; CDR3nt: TGTGCCAGCAGCGTAGGGGGGACAGTCACCTACAATGAGCAGTTCTTC
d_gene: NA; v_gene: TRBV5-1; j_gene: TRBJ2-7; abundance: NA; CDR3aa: CASSLDAGAHEQYF; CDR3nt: TGCGCCAGCAGCTTAGATGCAGGGGCCCACGAGCAGTACTTC
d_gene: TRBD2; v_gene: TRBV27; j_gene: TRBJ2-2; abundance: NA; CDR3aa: CASTHTRLAGAATGELFF; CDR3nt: TGTGCCAGCACCCACACCCGACTAGCGGGGGCCGCTACCGGGGAGCTGTTTTTT
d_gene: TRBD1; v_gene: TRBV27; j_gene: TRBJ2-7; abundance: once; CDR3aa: CASSRTGGYEQYF; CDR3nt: TGTGCCAGTTCCCGGACAGGGGGCTACGAGCAGTACTTC
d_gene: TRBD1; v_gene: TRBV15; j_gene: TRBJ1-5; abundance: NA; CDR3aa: CATSRDKTGGNQPQHF; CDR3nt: TGTGCCACCAGCAGGGATAAGACAGGGGGCAATCAGCCCCAGCATTTT
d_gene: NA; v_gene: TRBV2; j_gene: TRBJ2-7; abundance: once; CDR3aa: CASNREYYEQYF; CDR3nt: TGTGCCAGCAACCGGGAGTACTACGAGCAGTACTTC
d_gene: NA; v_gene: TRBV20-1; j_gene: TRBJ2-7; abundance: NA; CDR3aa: CSARDTYEQYF; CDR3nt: TGCAGTGCTAGAGATACATACGAGCAGTACTTC
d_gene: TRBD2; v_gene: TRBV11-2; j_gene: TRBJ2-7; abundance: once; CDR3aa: CASSLEAGGPYEQYF; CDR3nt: TGTGCCAGCAGCTTAGAGGCGGGAGGGCCCTACGAGCAGTACTTC
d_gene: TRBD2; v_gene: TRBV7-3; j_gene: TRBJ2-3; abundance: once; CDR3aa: CASSTPGVAGNLSGRTDTQYF; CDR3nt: TGTGCCAGCAGCACCCCTGGAGTAGCGGGAAATTTAAGTGGGCGCACAGATACGCAGTATTTT
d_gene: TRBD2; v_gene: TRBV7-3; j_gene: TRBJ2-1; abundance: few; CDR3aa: CASSLSGGSYNEQFF; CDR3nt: TGTGCCAGCAGCTTAAGCGGGGGGTCCTACAATGAGCAGTTCTTC
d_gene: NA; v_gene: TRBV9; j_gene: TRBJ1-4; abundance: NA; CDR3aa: CASSLHRTPPAIF; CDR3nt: TGTGCCAGCAGCTTACATAGGACTCCCCCCGCCATTTTT
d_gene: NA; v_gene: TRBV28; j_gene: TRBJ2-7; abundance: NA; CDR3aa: CASSPPSVNEQYF; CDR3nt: TGTGCCAGCAGCCCCCCATCGGTGAACGAGCAGTACTTC
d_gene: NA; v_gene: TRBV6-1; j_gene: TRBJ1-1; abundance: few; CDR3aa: CASSEAGQDTEAFF; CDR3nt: TGTGCCAGCAGTGAAGCGGGGCAGGACACTGAAGCTTTCTTT
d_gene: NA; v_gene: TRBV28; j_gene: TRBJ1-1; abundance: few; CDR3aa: CASRDTVMNTEAFF; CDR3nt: TGTGCCAGCAGAGACACGGTGATGAACACTGAAGCTTTCTTT
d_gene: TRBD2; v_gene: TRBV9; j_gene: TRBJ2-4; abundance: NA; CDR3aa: CASSSRPGGLNIQYF; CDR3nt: TGTGCCAGCAGCTCTCGCCCGGGGGGACTAAACATTCAGTACTTC
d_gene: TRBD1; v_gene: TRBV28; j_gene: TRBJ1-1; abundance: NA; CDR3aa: CASSPGTGTGYTEAFF; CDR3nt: TGTGCCAGCAGTCCTGGGACCGGGACAGGGTATACTGAAGCTTTCTTT
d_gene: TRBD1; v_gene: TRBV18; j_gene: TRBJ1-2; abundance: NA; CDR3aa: CASSDTTGILDGYTF; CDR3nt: TGTGCCAGCTCAGACACGACAGGGATATTGGATGGCTACACCTTC
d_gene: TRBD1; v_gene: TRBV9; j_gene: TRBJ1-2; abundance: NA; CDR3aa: CASSAEGTGGGYGYTF; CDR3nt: TGTGCCAGCAGCGCAGAAGGGACAGGGGGAGGCTATGGCTACACCTTC
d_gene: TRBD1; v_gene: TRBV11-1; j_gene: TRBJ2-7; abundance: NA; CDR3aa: CAIDRGINEQYF; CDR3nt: TGTGCCATCGACAGGGGGATCAACGAGCAGTACTTC
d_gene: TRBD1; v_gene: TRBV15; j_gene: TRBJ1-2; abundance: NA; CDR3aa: CATSRDRGGYGYTF; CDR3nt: TGTGCCACCAGCAGGGACAGGGGTGGCTATGGCTACACCTTC
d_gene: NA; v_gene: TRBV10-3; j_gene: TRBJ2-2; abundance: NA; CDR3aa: CAISDQKTANTGELFF; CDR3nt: TGTGCCATCAGTGATCAAAAGACAGCAAACACCGGGGAGCTGTTTTTT
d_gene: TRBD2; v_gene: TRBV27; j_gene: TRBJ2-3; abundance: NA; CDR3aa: CASSPRAGVGTDTQYF; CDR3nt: TGTGCCAGCAGTCCACGAGCGGGGGTGGGCACAGATACGCAGTATTTT
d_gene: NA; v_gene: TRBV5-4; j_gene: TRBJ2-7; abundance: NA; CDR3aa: CASSAGGRIYEQYF; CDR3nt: TGTGCCAGCAGCGCTGGGGGCAGAATCTACGAGCAGTACTTC
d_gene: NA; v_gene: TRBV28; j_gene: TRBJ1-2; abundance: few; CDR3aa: CASSPTRGGPYGYTF; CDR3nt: TGTGCCAGCAGTCCGACGAGGGGGGGGCCATATGGCTACACCTTC
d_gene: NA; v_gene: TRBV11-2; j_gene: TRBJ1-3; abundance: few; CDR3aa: CASSLVSDTIYF; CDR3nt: TGTGCCAGCAGCTTAGTGTCTGACACCATATATTTT
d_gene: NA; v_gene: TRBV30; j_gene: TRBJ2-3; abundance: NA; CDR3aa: CAWSVLGARGAQYF; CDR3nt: TGTGCCTGGAGTGTACTGGGGGCCAGGGGTGCGCAGTATTTT
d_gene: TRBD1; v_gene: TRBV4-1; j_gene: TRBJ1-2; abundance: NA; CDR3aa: CASTKPGGWGYGYTF; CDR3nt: TGCGCCAGCACCAAACCAGGGGGCTGGGGCTATGGCTACACCTTC
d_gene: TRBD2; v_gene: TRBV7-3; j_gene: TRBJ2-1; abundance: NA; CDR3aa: CASSLTSGSSNSYNEQFF; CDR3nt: TGTGCCAGCAGCTTGACTAGCGGGAGTAGTAACTCCTACAATGAGCAGTTCTTC
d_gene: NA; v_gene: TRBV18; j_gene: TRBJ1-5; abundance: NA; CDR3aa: CASSRPGQPQHF; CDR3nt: TGTGCCAGCTCCCGGCCGGGACAGCCCCAGCATTTT
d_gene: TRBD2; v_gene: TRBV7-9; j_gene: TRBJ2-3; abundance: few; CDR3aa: CASSLDWRGGPDTQYF; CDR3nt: TGTGCCAGCAGCTTAGACTGGCGGGGGGGCCCAGATACGCAGTATTTT
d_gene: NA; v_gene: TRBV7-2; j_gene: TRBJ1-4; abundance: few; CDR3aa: CASSGRRGTNEKLFF; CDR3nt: TGTGCCAGCAGCGGCCGTCGGGGAACTAATGAAAAACTGTTTTTT
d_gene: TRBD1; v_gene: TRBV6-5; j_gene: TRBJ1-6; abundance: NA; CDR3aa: CASSRTGARSPLHF; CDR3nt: TGTGCCAGCAGTAGGACAGGGGCGCGGTCACCCCTCCACTTT
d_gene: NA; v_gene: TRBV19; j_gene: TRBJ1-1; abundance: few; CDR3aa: CASSMRQNTEAFF; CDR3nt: TGTGCCAGTAGTATGAGGCAGAACACTGAAGCTTTCTTT
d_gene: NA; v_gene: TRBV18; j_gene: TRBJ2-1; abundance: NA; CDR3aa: CASSPPGGGSANEQFF; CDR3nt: TGTGCCAGCTCACCCCCCGGGGGCGGGAGCGCCAATGAGCAGTTCTTC
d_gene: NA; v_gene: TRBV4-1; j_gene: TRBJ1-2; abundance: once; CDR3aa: CASSLSWTSSYGYTF; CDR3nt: TGCGCCAGCAGCCTCAGTTGGACATCTTCATATGGCTACACCTTC
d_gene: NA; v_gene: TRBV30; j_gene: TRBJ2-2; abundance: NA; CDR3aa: CAWTPRGVGELFF; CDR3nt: TGTGCCTGGACCCCACGTGGAGTTGGGGAGCTGTTTTTT
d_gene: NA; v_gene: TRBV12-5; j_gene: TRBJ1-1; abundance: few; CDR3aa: CASGLNLLQGVGTEAFF; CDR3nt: TGTGCTAGTGGTTTAAACTTACTACAGGGAGTGGGCACTGAAGCTTTCTTT
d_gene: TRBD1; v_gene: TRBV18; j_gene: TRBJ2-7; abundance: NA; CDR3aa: CASSEGQGKPYEQYF; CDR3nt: TGTGCCAGCTCAGAAGGACAGGGCAAACCGTACGAGCAGTACTTC
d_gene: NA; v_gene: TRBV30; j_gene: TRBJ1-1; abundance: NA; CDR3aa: CARLNINRDRTNTEAFF; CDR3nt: TGTGCCCGATTGAACATCAATCGGGATAGGACGAACACTGAAGCTTTCTTT
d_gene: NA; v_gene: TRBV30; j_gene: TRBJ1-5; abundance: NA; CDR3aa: CAWSNPGEPQHF; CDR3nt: TGTGCCTGGAGTAACCCCGGAGAGCCCCAGCATTTT
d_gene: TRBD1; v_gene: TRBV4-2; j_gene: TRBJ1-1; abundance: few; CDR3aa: CASSRGQGRTTNTEAFF; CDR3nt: TGTGCCAGCAGCCGGGGACAGGGGCGAACCACGAACACTGAAGCTTTCTTT
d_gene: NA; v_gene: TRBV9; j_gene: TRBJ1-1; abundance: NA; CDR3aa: CASSVEGLAAFF; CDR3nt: TGTGCCAGCAGCGTAGAGGGGCTTGCAGCTTTCTTT
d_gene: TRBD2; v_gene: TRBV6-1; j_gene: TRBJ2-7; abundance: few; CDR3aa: CASSEGTSGSYEQYF; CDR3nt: TGTGCCAGCAGTGAAGGGACTAGCGGGAGCTACGAGCAGTACTTC
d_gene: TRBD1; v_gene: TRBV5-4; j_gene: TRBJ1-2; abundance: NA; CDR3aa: CASSFRDRGRGHGYTF; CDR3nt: TGTGCCAGCAGCTTCCGGGACAGGGGGCGCGGGCATGGCTACACCTTC
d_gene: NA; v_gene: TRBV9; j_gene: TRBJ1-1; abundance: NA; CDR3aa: CASSVAVNTEAFF; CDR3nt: TGTGCCAGCAGCGTAGCCGTGAACACTGAAGCTTTCTTT
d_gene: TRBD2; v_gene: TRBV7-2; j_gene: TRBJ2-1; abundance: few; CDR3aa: CASSLTSGRNEQFF; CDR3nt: TGTGCCAGCAGCCTGACTAGCGGGAGGAATGAGCAGTTCTTC
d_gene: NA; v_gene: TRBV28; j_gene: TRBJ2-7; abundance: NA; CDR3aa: CASRPAGGEQYF; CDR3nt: TGTGCCAGCAGACCGGCGGGTGGCGAGCAGTACTTC
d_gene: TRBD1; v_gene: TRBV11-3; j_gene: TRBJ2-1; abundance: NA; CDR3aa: CASSPGTGGTNEQFF; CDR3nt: TGTGCCAGCAGCCCCGGGACAGGGGGCACAAATGAGCAGTTCTTC
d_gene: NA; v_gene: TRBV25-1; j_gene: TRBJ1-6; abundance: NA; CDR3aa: CASSEYKTGPYNSPLHF; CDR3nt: TGTGCCAGCAGTGAATATAAGACAGGTCCCTATAATTCACCCCTCCACTTT
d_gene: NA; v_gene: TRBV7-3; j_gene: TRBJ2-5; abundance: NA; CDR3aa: CASSLGGSETQYF; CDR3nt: TGTGCCAGCAGCTTAGGAGGATCGGAGACCCAGTACTTC
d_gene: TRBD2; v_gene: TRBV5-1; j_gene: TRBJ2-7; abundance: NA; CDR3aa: CASSLEGGSSYEQYF; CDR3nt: TGCGCCAGCAGCTTGGAGGGCGGGAGCTCCTACGAGCAGTACTTC
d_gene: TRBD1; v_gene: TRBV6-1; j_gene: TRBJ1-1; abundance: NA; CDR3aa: CASMKGGGYTEAFF; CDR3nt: TGTGCCAGCATGAAAGGGGGCGGCTACACTGAAGCTTTCTTT